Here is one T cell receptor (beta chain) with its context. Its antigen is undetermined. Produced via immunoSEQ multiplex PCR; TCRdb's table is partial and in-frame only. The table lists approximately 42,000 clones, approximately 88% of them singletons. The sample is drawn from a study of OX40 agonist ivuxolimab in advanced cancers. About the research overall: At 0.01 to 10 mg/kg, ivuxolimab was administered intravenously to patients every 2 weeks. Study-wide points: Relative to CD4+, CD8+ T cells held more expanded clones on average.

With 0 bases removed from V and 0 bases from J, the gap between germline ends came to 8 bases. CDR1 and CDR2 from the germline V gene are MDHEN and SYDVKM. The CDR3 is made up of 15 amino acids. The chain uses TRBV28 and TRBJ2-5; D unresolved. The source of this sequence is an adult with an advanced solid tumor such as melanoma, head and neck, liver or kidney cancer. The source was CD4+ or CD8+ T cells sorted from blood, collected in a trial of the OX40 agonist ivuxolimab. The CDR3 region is CASSLWGSYQETQYF. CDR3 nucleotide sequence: TGTGCCAGCAGTTTATGGGGCAGCTACCAAGAGACCCAGTACTTC. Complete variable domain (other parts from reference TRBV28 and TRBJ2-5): DVKVTQSSRYLVKRTGEKVFLECVQDMDHENMFWYRQDPGLGLRLIYFSYDVKMKEKGDIPEGYSVSREKKERFSLILESASTNQTSMYLCASSLWGSYQETQYFGPGTRLLVL.